The 13 T cell receptor beta chains reported below all come from one sample, sequenced in a study of T cell repertoires in cytomegalovirus infection. TCRdb recomputed calls from the reads with MiXCR, one row per CDR3 protein. The top ten clones hold about 20% of a sample with roughly 730,000 distinct CDR3 sequences, around a third of them seen once. No antigen has been identified for these receptors. This material consisted of cultured PBMCs, taken from culture after CMV antigen stimulation. The receptors originated from a human donor in good health (CMV status not recorded). Some clones in this sample may be carry-over from other donors' samples.

This clonotype was picked up many times. The V call is TRBV7-2, the J call TRBJ2-1; possibly TRBD1 or TRBD2 for D (5 bases each). The germline CDR1 and CDR2 sequences are SGHTA and FQGNSA. Trimming took 5 bases from V and 9 from J, leaving 11 bases between them. The CDR3 runs 12 residues. CDR3 sequence: CASSTIGGEQFF. DNA of the CDR3: TGTGCCAGCAGCACCATTGGGGGTGAGCAGTTCTTC.

The sample holds a few counts of this clonotype. The chain has TRBV2 and TRBJ1-5; D gene uncertain. With 4 bases removed from V and 9 bases from J, the gap between germline ends came to 10 bases. The CDR3 runs to 12 residues. Germline loops: CDR1 SNHLY, CDR2 FYNNEI. The CDR3 is CASSARRMPQHF. The CDR3 DNA reads as TGTGCCAGCAGTGCGCGCCGGATGCCCCAGCATTTT.

The chain joins TRBV10-3 to TRBJ2-3, with 10 bases identical to TRBD2. CDR1 is ENHRY and CDR2 is SYGVKD in the germline V gene. J gave up 4 bases and V 6 bases, and 7 bases lay outside the gene matches. This CDR3 has 15 amino acids. Here the CDR3 DNA reads TGTGCCATCAGCTGGTCTAGCGGGGGATCAGATACGCAGTATTTT. It specifies CAISWSSGGSDTQYF.

This clonotype was counted only a few times. The genes are TRBV7-8 and TRBJ1-4; 7 nucleotides match TRBD1. The length of the CDR3 is 14 residues. CDR1 and CDR2 from the germline V gene are SGHVS and FQNEAQ. The J segment lost 5 bases and the V segment lost 5 bases, leaving 5 bases of the junction unmatched. CDR3 sequence reads: CASSPGTENEKLFF. In DNA form, the CDR3 reads TGTGCCAGCAGCCCTGGGACAGAAAATGAAAAACTGTTTTTT.

The genes are TRBV7-9 and TRBJ1-1, with D possibly matching TRBD1 (6 bases). Trimming shortened V by 5 bases and J by 8 bases, and 15 bases separated the two germline ends. The CDR3 has 13 amino acids. Germline CDR1 reads SEHNR; CDR2 reads FQNEAQ (reference sequence). The CDR3 is CASSINSGTEAFF. The CDR3 region has the DNA TGTGCCAGCAGCATCAATTCCGGGACAGAAGCTTTCTTT. Based on the CDR3 plus reference TRBV7-9 and TRBJ1-1, the full variable domain is DTGVSQNPRHKITKRGQNVTFRCDPISEHNRLYWYRQTLGQGPEFLTYFQNEAQLEKSRLLSDRFSAERPKGSFSTLEIQRTEQGDSAMYLCASSINSGTEAFFGQGTRLTVV.

This clonotype has a handful of counts. The genes are TRBV7-9 and TRBJ2-3, with unresolved D. The CDR3 runs 13 residues. V was pared by 0 bases and J by 7 bases, with 8 bases between. The germline CDR1 and CDR2 sequences are SEHNR and FQNEAQ (reference sequence). The CDR3 bases are TGTGCCAGCAGCTTAGCCGACTGGAATACGCAGTATTTT. The encoded protein is CASSLADWNTQYF.

The rearrangement links TRBV28 to TRBJ1-5, with D perhaps matching TRBD1 (6 bases). This CDR3 spans 14 amino acids. V was trimmed by 6 bases and J by 7 bases, leaving 16 bases between them. Germline V gives CDR1 MDHEN, CDR2 SYDVKM. The CDR3 loop is CASSKAQGVQPQHF. The DNA of the CDR3 is TGTGCCAGCAGCAAAGCACAGGGTGTCCAGCCCCAGCATTTT.

This clonotype is a singleton in its sample. The rearrangement links TRBV7-2 to TRBJ2-2; tentatively, D is TRBD2 (6 bases). The germline V gene has CDR1 SGHTA and CDR2 FQGNSA. This CDR3 contains 14 residues. V was trimmed by 5 bases and J by 3 bases, leaving 10 bases between them. CDR3 nucleotide sequence: TGTGCCAGCAGCGAGGGCGGGGACACCGGGGAGCTGTTTTTT. It specifies CASSEGGDTGELFF.

This clonotype was seen a handful of times. The rearrangement uses TRBV18 and TRBJ2-7; 8 bases are a match to TRBD1. In germline, CDR1 is KGHSH, CDR2 LQKENI. V lost 5 bases, J lost 6 bases, and 12 bases stayed unmatched. The CDR3 contains 15 residues. In DNA, the CDR3 is TGTGCCAGCTCAGCAATGACAGGGGAGATCTCCGAGCAGTACTTC. It translates to CASSAMTGEISEQYF.

The CDR3 sequence is CASSQDRQLRDRTYEQYF. The CDR3 DNA sequence: TGCGCCAGCAGCCAAGATCGTCAGTTGAGGGACCGTACCTACGAGCAGTACTTC. The rearrangement links TRBV4-3 to TRBJ2-7; D possibly uses TRBD1 or TRBD2 (5 bases each). V was cut by 0 bases and J by 2 bases, with 20 bases left in between. This CDR3 region has 18 residues. CDR1 is LGHNA and CDR2 is YSLEER in the germline V gene.

Remarks on this clonotype: A read error may be the cause here, since a much bigger clone is one base away. The chain joins TRBV7-2 to TRBJ1-5; D gene ambiguous. Germline CDR1 is SGHTA and CDR2 is FQGNSA. This CDR3 contains 13 residues. Here the CDR3 reads CASSLAQTQPQRF. In nucleotides, the CDR3 is TGTGCCAGCAGCTTAGCACAGACTCAGCCCCAGCGTTTT.

This clonotype was counted a few times. Here the CDR3 reads CASSREVKADTGELFF. The CDR3 nucleotides are TGTGCCAGCAGCCGGGAGGTTAAGGCCGACACCGGGGAGCTGTTTTTT. The gene calls are TRBV11-2 and TRBJ2-2, with 7 bases aligning to TRBD2. The CDR3 covers 16 residues. J lost 3 bases, V lost 5 bases, and 9 bases had no gene match. Germline assignment: CDR1 SGHAT and CDR2 FQNNGV.

The genes are TRBV4-3 and TRBJ1-2; no reliable D call. Trimming removed 0 bases from V and 0 bases from J, with 11 bases in between. Germline values: CDR1 LGHNA, CDR2 YSLEER. The CDR3 has 16 residues. CDR3 nucleotide sequence: TGCGCCAGCAGCCAAGACGGGCGGTTAGCTAACTATGGCTACACCTTC. Residues: CASSQDGRLANYGYTF.